The 30 T cell receptor beta chains reported below all come from one sample, sequenced in a study of blood T cell repertoires in COVID-19. The table came from immunoSEQ multiplex PCR; TCRdb's copy has only in-frame clones and leaves some out. The table includes 31,000 or so clones, 86% detected once. Material for sequencing was peripheral blood. These receptors were obtained from a human donor with active COVID-19. The donor label of this sample is uncertain.

The V and J genes are TRBV19 and TRBJ2-3; 11 positions match TRBD1. The CDR3 has 14 residues. V shed 7 bases, J shed 3 bases, and the junction held 3 bases outside the gene matches. From germline, CDR1 is LNHDA and CDR2 SQIVND (reference sequence). The CDR3 protein is CASMGDRGTDTQYF. The DNA of the CDR3 is TGTGCCAGTATGGGGGACAGGGGGACAGATACGCAGTATTTT. The whole variable domain, remainder taken from reference TRBV19 and TRBJ2-3, is DGGITQSPKYLFRKEGQNVTLSCEQNLNHDAMYWYRQDPGQGLRLIYYSQIVNDFQKGDIAEGYSVSREKKESFPLTVTSAQKNPTAFYLCASMGDRGTDTQYFGPGTRLTVL.

This chain connects TRBV18 to TRBJ2-5; 7 nucleotides match TRBD1. With V trimmed by 3 bases and J by 3 bases, 1 base remained unmatched. The CDR3 loop spans 13 amino acids. The V gene's germline CDR1 is KGHSH and CDR2 LQKENI. As DNA, the CDR3 is TGTGCCAGCTCACCGGGGACAGAAGAGACCCAGTACTTC. Amino acids: CASSPGTEETQYF.

CDR3 residues: CASSWTGTNTEAFF. CDR3 DNA: TGTGCCAGCAGTTGGACAGGGACGAACACTGAAGCTTTCTTT. The chain uses TRBV6-5 and TRBJ1-1; 8 bases agree with TRBD1. The CDR3 is 14 residues long. Germline-derived CDR1 and CDR2 are MNHEY and SVGAGI. With 4 bases clipped from V and 1 base from J, the junction kept 2 bases outside the gene matches.

CDR3 in DNA: TGCGCCAGCAGCTTGGTGCGGGGTTCAGGGAGGAACACTGAAGCTTTCTTT. Its translation: CASSLVRGSGRNTEAFF. The chain recombines TRBV5-1 with TRBJ1-1, with D possibly being TRBD1 (5 bases). CDR3 size: 17 residues. Germline-derived CDR1 and CDR2 are SGHRS and YFSETQ. V was cut by 0 bases and J by 1 base, with 16 bases left in between.

Notes on this clone: At one of its ends the junction is not consistent with the germline gene, which may arise from a read error. The J gene is TRBJ1-5, the V gene TRBV30; maybe TRBD1 (6 bases). CDR1 and CDR2 (germline): GTSNPN, SVGIG (reference sequence). The CDR3 is 15 amino acids. CDR3 sequence: CAGRWTDGSNQPQHF. The CDR3 DNA is TGTGCCGGGAGGTGGACAGATGGAAGCAATCAGCCCCAGCATTTT.

The V call is TRBV28, the J call TRBJ2-3; possibly TRBD1 for D (6 bases). The CDR3 covers 13 residues. Between the trimmed V and J ends, which lost 8 bases and 8 bases, there was a span of 17 bases. Germline V gives CDR1 MDHEN, CDR2 SYDVKM. The CDR3 nucleotides are TGTGCCAGCTTGCCCAGGGGTTCCCCTACGCAGTATTTT. Residues: CASLPRGSPTQYF.

The gene calls are TRBV14 and TRBJ2-3, with D possibly being TRBD1 (6 bases). Deletions cut 0 bases from V and 7 bases from J, with 11 bases between. The CDR3 runs to 14 residues. Germline values: CDR1 SGHDN, CDR2 FVKESK. The CDR3 region has the DNA TGTGCCAGCAGCCAAGAATTGAGGGGGAATACGCAGTATTTT. Its protein product is CASSQELRGNTQYF.

The chain has TRBV6-2 or TRBV6-3 and TRBJ2-3; 7 bases line up with TRBD2. V lost 5 bases to trimming and J lost 6 bases; unmatched junction nucleotides: 14. The germline V gene encodes CDR1 MNHEY and CDR2 SVGEGT. The CDR3 runs 16 residues. The CDR3 DNA reads TGTGCCAGCAGTCGCGGTAAAAGCGGGAAAGTCGATACGCAGTATTTT. Its protein product is CASSRGKSGKVDTQYF.

This chain joins TRBV6-2 or TRBV6-3 and TRBJ1-5; possibly TRBD1 for D (5 bases). Germline loops: CDR1 MNHEY, CDR2 SVGEGT. This CDR3 is built from 16 residues. Trimming removed 4 bases at V and 0 bases at J, with 13 bases between. This CDR3 is CASSFAGGYSNQPQHF. In DNA, the CDR3 is TGTGCCAGCAGTTTCGCGGGGGGTTATAGCAATCAGCCCCAGCATTTT.

The CDR3 loop is CARTGTGGGGTEAFF. The CDR3 coding sequence is TGTGCCAGAACTGGGACAGGGGGAGGTGGCACTGAAGCTTTCTTT. The rearrangement joins TRBV2 to TRBJ1-1; 11 nucleotides match TRBD1. Germline loops: CDR1 SNHLY, CDR2 FYNNEI. The CDR3 has 15 amino acids. V shed 9 bases, J shed 4 bases, and the junction held 10 bases outside the gene matches.

The chain links TRBV7-8 to TRBJ2-2; TRBD1 aligns across 7 bases. J lost 1 base, V lost 5 bases, and 4 bases had no gene match. This CDR3 has 15 residues. CDR1 is SGHVS, CDR2 FQNEAQ, per germline. CDR3 nucleotide sequence: TGTGCCAGCAGCCAGGGACAGATGAACACCGGGGAGCTGTTTTTT. Translating gives CASSQGQMNTGELFF.

The V and J genes are TRBV4-1 and TRBJ1-2; perhaps TRBD1 as D (5 bases). The CDR3 covers 15 residues. V lost 4 bases to trimming and J lost 5 bases, with 17 bases between them. Germline V CDR1 and CDR2: MGHRA, YSYEKL. The CDR3 sequence: CASSPGGVAGYGYTF. As DNA, the CDR3 is TGCGCCAGCAGCCCAGGAGGGGTGGCGGGGTATGGCTACACCTTC.

This rearrangement joins TRBV3-1 (or the pseudogene TRBV3-2) to TRBJ2-3; 11 bases line up with TRBD2. The CDR3 has 17 amino acids. The V gene's germline CDR1 is LGHDT and CDR2 YNNKEL (reference sequence). V lost 1 base to trimming and J lost 6 bases; unmatched junction nucleotides: 9. This CDR3 is CASSQAGLAGSRDTQYF. CDR3 sequence (DNA): TGTGCCAGCAGCCAAGCCGGACTAGCGGGTTCTAGGGATACGCAGTATTTT.

V usage is TRBV7-9 and J usage is TRBJ1-4; the match to TRBD1 covers 9 bases. Per germline, CDR1 SEHNR and CDR2 FQNEAQ (reference sequence). Trimming at V came to 0 bases and at J to 0 bases, leaving 5 bases not matched to a gene. The CDR3 extends over 18 amino acids. The CDR3 loop reads CASSLAQGQGPTNEKLFF. CDR3 DNA sequence: TGTGCCAGCAGCTTAGCCCAGGGACAGGGACCAACTAATGAAAAACTGTTTTTT. Full variable domain (rest looked up from reference TRBV7-9 and TRBJ1-4): DTGVSQNPRHKITKRGQNVTFRCDPISEHNRLYWYRQTLGQGPEFLTYFQNEAQLEKSRLLSDRFSAERPKGSFSTLEIQRTEQGDSAMYLCASSLAQGQGPTNEKLFFGSGTQLSVL.

The chain links TRBV5-1 to TRBJ2-5; 10 positions agree with TRBD1. With V trimmed by 0 bases and J by 4 bases, 6 bases remained unmatched. Germline-derived CDR1 and CDR2 are SGHRS and YFSETQ. This CDR3 has 16 residues. The CDR3 DNA is TGCGCCAGCAGCTTGGGAGACAGGGGGCGGGGAGAGACCCAGTACTTC. It encodes CASSLGDRGRGETQYF.

This chain uses TRBV7-2 with TRBJ2-7; 9 nucleotides agree with TRBD2. Germline V gives CDR1 SGHTA, CDR2 FQGNSA. With 5 bases clipped from V and 2 bases from J, the junction kept 7 bases outside the gene matches. The CDR3 has 15 residues. In DNA, the CDR3 is TGTGCCAGCAGCCCCGATAGCGGGAGCCCCTACGAGCAGTACTTC. This codes for CASSPDSGSPYEQYF.

The V and J genes are TRBV7-2 and TRBJ2-3, with D unresolved. The CDR3 covers 14 residues. CDR1 SGHTA and CDR2 FQGNSA come from the germline V gene. V lost 0 bases to trimming and J lost 1 base, with 5 bases between them. Here the CDR3 DNA reads TGTGCCAGCAGCTTAGCCCCGGGCACAGATACGCAGTATTTT. This translates into CASSLAPGTDTQYF.

The chain joins TRBV18 to TRBJ2-3; 14 nucleotides align to TRBD2. Germline lookup yields CDR1 KGHSH and CDR2 LQKENI. The CDR3 is 17 amino acids. V lost 4 bases and J lost 4; bases outside the gene matches: 7. DNA of the CDR3: TGTGCCAGCTCACGATCCGGACTAGCGGGAGGACCAGATACGCAGTATTTT. Translating gives CASSRSGLAGGPDTQYF.

The chain has TRBV28 and TRBJ1-4; D not certain. Germline lookup yields CDR1 MDHEN and CDR2 SYDVKM. V was cut by 1 base and J by 0 bases, with 9 bases left in between. CDR3 length: 16 amino acids. Here the CDR3 reads CASSLSGSTTNEKLFF. DNA of the CDR3: TGTGCCAGCAGTTTATCAGGCTCGACAACTAATGAAAAACTGTTTTTT. Full variable domain (missing parts from reference TRBV28 and TRBJ1-4): DVKVTQSSRYLVKRTGEKVFLECVQDMDHENMFWYRQDPGLGLRLIYFSYDVKMKEKGDIPEGYSVSREKKERFSLILESASTNQTSMYLCASSLSGSTTNEKLFFGSGTQLSVL.

J is TRBJ2-3 and V is TRBV5-6; 9 nucleotides align to TRBD1. The length of the CDR3 is 15 residues. V shed 4 bases and J 5 bases; nucleotides not matched to a gene: 8. Germline V gene data show CDR1 as SGHDT and CDR2 as YYEEEE. CDR3: CASSEGQGLRDTQYF. Here the CDR3 DNA reads TGTGCCAGCAGCGAGGGACAGGGCCTTCGAGATACGCAGTATTTT.

J is TRBJ2-5 and V is TRBV29-1, with 10 bases lining up with TRBD2. This CDR3 has 13 amino acids. The ends lost 8 bases at V and 5 bases at J; junction bases unmatched: 8. Germline assignment: CDR1 SQVTM and CDR2 ANQGSEA. The CDR3 protein is CSKREGLLETQYF. Written as DNA, the CDR3 is TGCAGCAAGCGGGAGGGCCTGCTGGAGACCCAGTACTTC.

The rearrangement links TRBV18 to TRBJ2-3; 14 bases are a match to TRBD2. The CDR3 length is 17 residues. The V segment lost 0 bases and the J segment 1 base; nucleotides outside the gene matches: 0. The germline CDR1 and CDR2 sequences are KGHSH and LQKENI. The DNA for the CDR3 is TGTGCCAGCTCACCACCGGGACTAGCGGGAGGCACAGATACGCAGTATTTT. Amino acids: CASSPPGLAGGTDTQYF.

This rearrangement joins TRBV27 to TRBJ2-7; TRBD2 matches at 13 bases. J was trimmed by 5 bases and V by 6 bases; bases with no gene match: 7. This CDR3 is built from 15 residues. CDR1 and CDR2 (germline): MNHEY, SMNVEV (reference sequence). The CDR3 bases are TGTGCCAGCAGAAGAGCCGGGACTAGCGGGAACGAGCAGTACTTC. This codes for CASRRAGTSGNEQYF.

The chain is built from TRBV10-2 and TRBJ2-3; D gene ambiguous. This CDR3 contains 12 residues. Germline loops: CDR1 WSHSY, CDR2 SAAADI. The ends were cut back, 7 bases at V and 6 bases at J, with 11 bases in the middle. CDR3 region: CASTLVRDTQYF. CDR3 nucleotides: TGCGCCAGCACTCTCGTCAGGGATACGCAGTATTTT.

This rearrangement joins TRBV2 to TRBJ1-2, with D perhaps TRBD1 (5 bases). Germline assignment: CDR1 SNHLY and CDR2 FYNNEI. The CDR3 is 15 residues long. With 6 bases removed from V and 4 bases from J, the gap between germline ends came to 18 bases. CDR3 bases: TGTGCCAGCAGGGGTTCCGACAGCGCTATCTATGGCTACACCTTC. Translating gives CASRGSDSAIYGYTF.

On this clone itself: The germline gene is not matched at one end of the junction; a read error may be the cause. This chain uses TRBV28 with TRBJ1-3, with TRBD1 matching 9 bases. The germline gives CDR1 MDHEN, CDR2 SYDVKM. The CDR3 contains 17 residues. CDR3 in DNA: TGTGCCACCAGTTTAATGACAGGGGGAGGGTCTGGAAACACCATATATTTT. Its protein is CATSLMTGGGSGNTIYF. Complete variable domain (other parts from reference TRBV28 and TRBJ1-3): DVKVTQSSRYLVKRTGEKVFLECVQDMDHENMFWYRQDPGLGLRLIYFSYDVKMKEKGDIPEGYSVSREKKERFSLILESASTNQTSMYLCATSLMTGGGSGNTIYFGEGSWLTVV.

The chain joins TRBV27 to TRBJ1-4; D is unclear. V dropped 7 bases and J dropped 4 bases, with 13 bases sitting between them. Germline V CDR1 and CDR2: MNHEY, SMNVEV (reference sequence). The CDR3 totals 14 residues. The chain's CDR3 is CASTPGGLNEKLFF. For the CDR3, the DNA is TGTGCCAGCACTCCTGGCGGGCTTAATGAAAAACTGTTTTTT.

The chain employs TRBV5-6 and TRBJ1-1; no firm D call. CDR1 is SGHDT and CDR2 is YYEEEE in the germline V gene. This CDR3 spans 12 amino acids. V lost 0 bases and J 9 bases, leaving 9 bases between the germline ends. DNA for the CDR3: TGTGCCAGCAGCTTGGAAGCGGCAAAAGCTTTCTTT. Its translation is CASSLEAAKAFF.

V usage is TRBV7-2 and J usage is TRBJ2-1; possibly TRBD2 for D (5 bases). CDR1 is SGHTA, CDR2 FQGNSA, per germline. Trimming shortened V by 5 bases and J by 3 bases, and 8 bases separated the two germline ends. This CDR3 is 13 amino acids long. As DNA, the CDR3 is TGTGCCAGCAGCAGACGGGGCTACAATGAGCAGTTCTTC. Translating gives CASSRRGYNEQFF. Using reference TRBV7-2 and TRBJ2-1 for the parts outside the CDR3, the full variable domain is GAGVSQSPSNKVTEKGKDVELRCDPISGHTALYWYRQSLGQGLEFLIYFQGNSAPDKSGLPSDRFSAERTGGSVSTLTIQRTQQEDSAVYLCASSRRGYNEQFFGPGTRLTVL.

The chain recombines TRBV19 with TRBJ2-1; possibly TRBD2 for D (6 bases). The CDR3 contains 14 residues. CDR1 and CDR2 from the germline V gene are LNHDA and SQIVND (reference sequence). The ends were cut back, 5 bases at V and 1 base at J, with 9 bases in the middle. The CDR3 loop reads CASSLGTSYNEQFF. The CDR3 DNA reads TGTGCCAGTAGTCTCGGGACTTCCTACAATGAGCAGTTCTTC.